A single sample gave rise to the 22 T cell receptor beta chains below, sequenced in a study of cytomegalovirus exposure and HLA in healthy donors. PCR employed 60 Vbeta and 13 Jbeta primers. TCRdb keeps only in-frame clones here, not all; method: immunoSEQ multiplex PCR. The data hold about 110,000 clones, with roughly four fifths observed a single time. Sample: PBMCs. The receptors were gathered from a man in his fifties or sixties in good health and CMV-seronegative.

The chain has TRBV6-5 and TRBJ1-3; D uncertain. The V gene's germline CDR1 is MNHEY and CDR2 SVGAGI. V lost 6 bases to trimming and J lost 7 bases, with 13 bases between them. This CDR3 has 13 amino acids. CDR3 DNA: TGTGCCAGCAGAACCGGAGAGGCGAACACCATATATTTT. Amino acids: CASRTGEANTIYF.

This CDR3 reads CAISAGTGDNQPQHF. The CDR3 nucleotides read TGTGCCATCAGTGCCGGGACAGGGGACAATCAGCCCCAGCATTTT. The rearrangement joins TRBV10-3 to TRBJ1-5; 10 bases align to TRBD1. There are 15 residues in the CDR3. Germline trimming cut 4 bases from V and 3 bases from J; bases unmatched to any gene: 3. Germline V gene lookup returns CDR1 ENHRY and CDR2 SYGVKD.

The CDR3 nucleotides are TGTGCCACCAGCAGAGAGACAGGACAAAGCAATCAGCCCCAGCATTTT. Residues: CATSRETGQSNQPQHF. This chain joins TRBV15 and TRBJ1-5; possibly TRBD1 for D (6 bases). Trimming pared 0 bases from V and 1 base from J, leaving 10 bases between. The CDR3 extends over 16 amino acids. Germline CDR1 LNHNV, CDR2 YYDKDF (reference sequence).

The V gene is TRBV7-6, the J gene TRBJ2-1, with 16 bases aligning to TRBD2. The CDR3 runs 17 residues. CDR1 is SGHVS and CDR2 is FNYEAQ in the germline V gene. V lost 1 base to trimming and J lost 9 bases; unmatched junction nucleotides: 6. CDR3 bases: TGTGCCAGCAGCTTAGAAGGGACTAGCGGGGGGGCGGGTGAGCAGTTCTTC. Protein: CASSLEGTSGGAGEQFF.

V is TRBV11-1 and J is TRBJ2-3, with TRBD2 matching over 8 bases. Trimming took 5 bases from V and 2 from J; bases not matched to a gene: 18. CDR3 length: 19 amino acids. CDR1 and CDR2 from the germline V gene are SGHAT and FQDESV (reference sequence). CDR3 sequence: CASSAWGAGATLDTDTQYF. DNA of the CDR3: TGTGCCAGCAGCGCCTGGGGAGCGGGGGCCACCCTCGACACAGATACGCAGTATTTT.

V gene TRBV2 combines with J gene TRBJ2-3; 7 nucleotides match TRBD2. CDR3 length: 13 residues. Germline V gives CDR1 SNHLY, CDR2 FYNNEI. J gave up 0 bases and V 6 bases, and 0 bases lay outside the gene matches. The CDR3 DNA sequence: TGTGCCAGCAGGACTAGCAGCACAGATACGCAGTATTTT. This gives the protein CASRTSSTDTQYF.

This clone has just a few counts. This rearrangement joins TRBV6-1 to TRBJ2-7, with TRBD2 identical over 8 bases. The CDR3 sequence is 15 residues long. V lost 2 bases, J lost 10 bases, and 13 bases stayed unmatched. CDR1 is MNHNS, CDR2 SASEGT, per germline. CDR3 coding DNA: TGTGCCAGCAGTGAACGGCCCGGGGGGGCTGTCGTCCAGTACGTC. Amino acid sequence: CASSERPGGAVVQYV.

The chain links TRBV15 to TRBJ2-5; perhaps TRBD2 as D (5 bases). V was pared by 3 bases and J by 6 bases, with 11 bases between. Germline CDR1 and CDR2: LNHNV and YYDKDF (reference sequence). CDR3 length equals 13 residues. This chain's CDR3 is CATSSGRGKTQYF. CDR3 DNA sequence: TGTGCCACCAGCAGCGGACGGGGAAAGACCCAGTACTTC.

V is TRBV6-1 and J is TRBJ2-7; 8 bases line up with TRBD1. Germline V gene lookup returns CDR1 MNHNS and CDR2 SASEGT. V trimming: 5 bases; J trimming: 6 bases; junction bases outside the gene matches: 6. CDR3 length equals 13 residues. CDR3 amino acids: CASSQQGAGEQYF. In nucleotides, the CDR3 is TGTGCCAGCAGTCAGCAGGGGGCGGGCGAGCAGTACTTC.

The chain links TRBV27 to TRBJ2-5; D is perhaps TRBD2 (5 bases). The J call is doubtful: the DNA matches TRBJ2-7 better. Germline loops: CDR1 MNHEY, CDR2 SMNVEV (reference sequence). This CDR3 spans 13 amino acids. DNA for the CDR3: TGTGCCAGCAGTTTCGGGGTTATAGGCGAGCAGTACTTC. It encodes CASSFGVIGEQYF.

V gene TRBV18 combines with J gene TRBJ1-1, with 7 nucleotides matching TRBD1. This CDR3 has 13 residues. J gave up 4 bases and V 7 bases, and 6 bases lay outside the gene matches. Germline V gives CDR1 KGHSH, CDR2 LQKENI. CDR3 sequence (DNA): TGTGCCAGCTTAGCCTCAGGGGGCACTGAAGCTTTCTTT. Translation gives CASLASGGTEAFF.

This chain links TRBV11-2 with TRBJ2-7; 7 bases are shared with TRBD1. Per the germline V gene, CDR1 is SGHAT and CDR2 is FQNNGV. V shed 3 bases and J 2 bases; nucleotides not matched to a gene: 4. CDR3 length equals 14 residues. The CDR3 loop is CASSFAGTAYEQYV. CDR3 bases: TGTGCCAGCAGCTTTGCCGGGACAGCCTACGAGCAGTACGTC.

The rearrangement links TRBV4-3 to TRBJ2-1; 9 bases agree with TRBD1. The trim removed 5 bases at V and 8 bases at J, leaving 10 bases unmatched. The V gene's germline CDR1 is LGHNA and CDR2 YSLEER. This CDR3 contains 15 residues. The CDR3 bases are TGCGCCAGCAGCGAAGGGGGACAGGGTGACCATGAGCAGTTCTTC. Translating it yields CASSEGGQGDHEQFF.

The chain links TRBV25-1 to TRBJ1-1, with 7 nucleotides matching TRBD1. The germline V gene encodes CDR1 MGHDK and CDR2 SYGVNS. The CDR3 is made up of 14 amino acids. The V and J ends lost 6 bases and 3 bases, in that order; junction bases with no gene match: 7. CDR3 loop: CASRLGGADTEAFF. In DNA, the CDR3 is TGTGCCAGCAGACTAGGGGGCGCGGACACTGAAGCTTTCTTT.

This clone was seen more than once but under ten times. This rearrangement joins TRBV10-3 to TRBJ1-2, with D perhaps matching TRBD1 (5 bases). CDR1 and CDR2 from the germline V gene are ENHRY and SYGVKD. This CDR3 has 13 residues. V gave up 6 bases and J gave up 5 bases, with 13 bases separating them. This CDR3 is CAISAGRGYGYTF. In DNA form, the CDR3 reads TGTGCCATCAGCGCGGGGAGGGGATATGGCTACACCTTC.

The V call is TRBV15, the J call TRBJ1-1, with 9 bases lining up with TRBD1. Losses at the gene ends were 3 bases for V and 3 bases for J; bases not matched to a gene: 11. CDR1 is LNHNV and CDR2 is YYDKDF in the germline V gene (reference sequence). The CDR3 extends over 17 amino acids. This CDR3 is CATSSGGTGRMDTEAFF. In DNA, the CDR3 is TGTGCCACCAGCAGCGGCGGGACAGGGCGTATGGACACTGAAGCTTTCTTT.

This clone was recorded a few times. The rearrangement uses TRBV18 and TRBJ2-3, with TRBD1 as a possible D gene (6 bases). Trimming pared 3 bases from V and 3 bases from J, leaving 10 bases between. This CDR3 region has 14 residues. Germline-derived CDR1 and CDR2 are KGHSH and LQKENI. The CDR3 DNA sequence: TGTGCCAGCTCACCGCGGCAGGGGACAGATACGCAGTATTTT. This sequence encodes CASSPRQGTDTQYF.

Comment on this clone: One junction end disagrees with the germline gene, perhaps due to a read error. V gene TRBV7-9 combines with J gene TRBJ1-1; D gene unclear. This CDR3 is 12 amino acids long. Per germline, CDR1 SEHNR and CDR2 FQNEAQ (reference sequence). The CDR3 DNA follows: TGTTCCAGCAGCTTACGGAACACTGAAGCTTTCTTT. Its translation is CSSSLRNTEAFF.

CDR3 loop: CASSAIGQGSTQYF. CDR3 nucleotides: TGTGCCAGCAGCGCTATTGGACAGGGCAGCACGCAGTATTTT. The rearrangement links TRBV9 to TRBJ2-3; 8 bases fit TRBD1. The CDR3 spans 14 residues. V was pared by 3 bases and J by 9 bases, with 9 bases of the junction left unmatched. Germline V CDR1 and CDR2: SGDLS, YYNGEE.

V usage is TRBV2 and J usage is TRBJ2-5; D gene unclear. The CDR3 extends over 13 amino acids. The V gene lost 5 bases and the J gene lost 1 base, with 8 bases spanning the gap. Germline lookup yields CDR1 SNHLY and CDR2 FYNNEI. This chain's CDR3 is CASSRGFQETQYF. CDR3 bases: TGTGCCAGCAGTAGAGGTTTCCAAGAGACCCAGTACTTC.

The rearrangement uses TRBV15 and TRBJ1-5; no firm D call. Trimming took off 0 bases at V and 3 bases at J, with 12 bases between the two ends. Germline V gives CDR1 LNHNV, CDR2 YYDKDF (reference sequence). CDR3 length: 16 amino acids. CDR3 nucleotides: TGTGCCACCAGCAGAGACACAACACAGATCAATCAGCCCCAGCATTTT. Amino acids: CATSRDTTQINQPQHF.

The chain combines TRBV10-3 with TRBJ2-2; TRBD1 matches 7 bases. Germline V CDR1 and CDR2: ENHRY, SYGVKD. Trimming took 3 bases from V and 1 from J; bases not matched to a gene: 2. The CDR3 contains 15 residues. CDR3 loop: CAISERQGNTGELFF. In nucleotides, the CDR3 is TGTGCCATCAGTGAACGACAGGGGAACACCGGGGAGCTGTTTTTT.